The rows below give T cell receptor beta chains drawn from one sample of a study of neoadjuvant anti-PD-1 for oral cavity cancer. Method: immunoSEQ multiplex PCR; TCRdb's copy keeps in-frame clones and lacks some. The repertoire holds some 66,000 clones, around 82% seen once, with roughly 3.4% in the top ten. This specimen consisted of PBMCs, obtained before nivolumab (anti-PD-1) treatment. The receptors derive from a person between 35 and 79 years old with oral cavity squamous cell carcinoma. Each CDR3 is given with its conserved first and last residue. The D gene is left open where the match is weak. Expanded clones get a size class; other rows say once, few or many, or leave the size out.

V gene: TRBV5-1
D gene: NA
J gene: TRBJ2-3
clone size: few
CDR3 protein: CASSLGQFSTDTQYF
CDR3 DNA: TGCGCCAGCAGCTTGGGACAGTTTAGCACAGATACGCAGTATTTT

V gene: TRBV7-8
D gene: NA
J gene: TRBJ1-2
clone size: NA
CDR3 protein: CASSLGWGRGYGYTF
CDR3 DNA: TGTGCCAGCAGCTTAGGGTGGGGGCGTGGCTATGGCTACACCTTC

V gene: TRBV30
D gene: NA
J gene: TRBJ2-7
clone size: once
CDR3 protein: CAWQIGTFTEQYF
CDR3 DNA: TGTGCCTGGCAAATAGGGACTTTTACCGAGCAGTACTTC

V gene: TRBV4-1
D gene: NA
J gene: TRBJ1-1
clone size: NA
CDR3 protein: CASSHPVREPAEAFF
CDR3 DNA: TGCGCCAGCAGCCACCCCGTCCGGGAACCCGCTGAAGCTTTCTTT

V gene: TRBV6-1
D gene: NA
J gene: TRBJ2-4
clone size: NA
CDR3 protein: CASSPGGAKNIQYF
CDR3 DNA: TGTGCCAGCAGTCCGGGCGGAGCCAAAAACATTCAGTACTTC

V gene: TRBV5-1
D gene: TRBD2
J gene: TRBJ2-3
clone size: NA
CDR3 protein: CASKVAGGTDTQYF
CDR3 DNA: TGCGCCAGCAAGGTTGCGGGAGGCACAGATACGCAGTATTTT

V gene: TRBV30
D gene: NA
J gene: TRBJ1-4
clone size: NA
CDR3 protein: CAWSVQGPEKLFF
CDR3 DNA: TGTGCCTGGAGTGTACAGGGTCCTGAAAAACTGTTTTTT

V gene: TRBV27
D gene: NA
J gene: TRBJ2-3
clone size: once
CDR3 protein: CASSQKWRTTDTQYF
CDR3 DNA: TGTGCCAGCAGCCAAAAATGGCGGACCACAGATACGCAGTATTTT

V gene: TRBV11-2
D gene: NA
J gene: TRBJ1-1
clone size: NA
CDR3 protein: CASSLQLSEAFF
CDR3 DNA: TGTGCCAGCAGCTTACAACTCTCAGAGGCTTTCTTT

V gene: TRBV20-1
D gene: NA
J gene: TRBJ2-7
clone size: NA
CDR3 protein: CSASRGAQYF
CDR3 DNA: TGCAGTGCTAGTCGGGGGGCGCAGTACTTC

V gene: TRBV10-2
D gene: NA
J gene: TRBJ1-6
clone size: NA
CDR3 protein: CASSVGTDSPLHF
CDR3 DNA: TGCGCCAGCAGTGTAGGGACGGATTCACCCCTCCACTTT

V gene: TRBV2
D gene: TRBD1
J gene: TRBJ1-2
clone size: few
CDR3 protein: CASSPGQTSSGYTF
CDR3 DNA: TGTGCCAGCAGCCCGGGACAGACTTCTTCCGGCTACACCTTC

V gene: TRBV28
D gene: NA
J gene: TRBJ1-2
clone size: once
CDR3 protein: CASSLTGNYGYTF
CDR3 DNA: TGTGCCAGCAGTTTAACAGGGAACTATGGCTACACCTTC

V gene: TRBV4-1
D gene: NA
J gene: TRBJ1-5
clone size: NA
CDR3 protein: CASSQGSFIRQGNQPQHF
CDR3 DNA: TGCGCCAGCAGCCAAGGGTCCTTTATTCGACAGGGCAATCAGCCCCAGCATTTT

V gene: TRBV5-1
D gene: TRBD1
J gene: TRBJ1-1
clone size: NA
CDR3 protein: CASSPGTGARGTEAFF
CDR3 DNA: TGCGCCAGCAGCCCTGGGACAGGGGCGAGGGGCACTGAAGCTTTCTTT

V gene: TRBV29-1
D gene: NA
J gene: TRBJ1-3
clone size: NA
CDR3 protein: CSVARDRSGNTIYF
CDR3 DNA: TGCAGCGTGGCGAGGGATCGCTCTGGAAACACCATATATTTT

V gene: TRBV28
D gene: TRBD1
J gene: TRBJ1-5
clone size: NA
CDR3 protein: CASRPPGTGWGQPQHF
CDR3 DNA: TGTGCCAGCAGACCACCCGGGACAGGGTGGGGTCAGCCCCAGCATTTT

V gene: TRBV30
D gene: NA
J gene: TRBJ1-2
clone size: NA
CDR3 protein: CAWRPLGLAGGYTF
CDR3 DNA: TGTGCCTGGAGACCCCTTGGTCTAGCGGGTGGCTACACCTTC

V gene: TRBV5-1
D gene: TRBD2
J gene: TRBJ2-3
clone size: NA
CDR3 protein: CASCTGIRTRDTQYF
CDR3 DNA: TGCGCCAGCTGCACCGGGATCCGGACTAGAGATACGCAGTATTTT

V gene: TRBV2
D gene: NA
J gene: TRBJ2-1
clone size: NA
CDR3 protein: CASSGMVNEQFF
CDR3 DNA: TGTGCCAGCAGTGGGATGGTTAATGAGCAGTTCTTC

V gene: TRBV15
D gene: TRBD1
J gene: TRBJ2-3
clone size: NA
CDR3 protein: CATSRGGQVTDTQYF
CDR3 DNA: TGTGCCACCAGCAGAGGGGGACAGGTCACAGATACGCAGTATTTT

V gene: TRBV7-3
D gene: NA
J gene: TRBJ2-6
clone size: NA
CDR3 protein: CASSLNAGLGANVLTF
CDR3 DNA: TGTGCCAGCAGCCTTAATGCGGGGCTCGGGGCCAACGTCCTGACTTTC

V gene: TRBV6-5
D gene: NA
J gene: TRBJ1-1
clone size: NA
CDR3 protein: CASSYAWGGKGTEAFF
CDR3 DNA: TGTGCCAGCAGTTACGCCTGGGGGGGGAAGGGCACTGAAGCTTTCTTT

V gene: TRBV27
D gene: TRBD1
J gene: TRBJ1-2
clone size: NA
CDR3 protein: CARETDRGRVRGYTF
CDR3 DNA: TGTGCCAGAGAGACGGACAGGGGGCGCGTTCGGGGCTACACCTTC

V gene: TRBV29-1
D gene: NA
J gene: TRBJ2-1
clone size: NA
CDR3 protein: CSGSGQSATNEQFF
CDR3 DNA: TGCAGCGGTTCCGGACAGAGCGCTACCAATGAGCAGTTCTTC

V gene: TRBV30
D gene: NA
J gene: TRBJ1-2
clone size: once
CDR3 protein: CAWRREGRSDGYTF
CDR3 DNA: TGTGCCTGGAGAAGAGAGGGCAGATCTGATGGCTACACCTTC

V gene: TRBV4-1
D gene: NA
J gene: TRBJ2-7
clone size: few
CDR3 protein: CASSLRQSYEQYF
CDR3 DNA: TGCGCCAGCAGCCTTCGTCAGTCCTACGAGCAGTACTTC

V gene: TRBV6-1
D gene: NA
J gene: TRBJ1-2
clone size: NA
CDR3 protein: CASSEGGYGYTF
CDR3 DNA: TGTGCCAGCAGTGAGGGGGGTTATGGCTACACCTTC

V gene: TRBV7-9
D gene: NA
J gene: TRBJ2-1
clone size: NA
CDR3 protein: CASSLFAAYEQFF
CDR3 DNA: TGTGCCAGCAGCTTATTTGCGGCTTATGAGCAGTTCTTC

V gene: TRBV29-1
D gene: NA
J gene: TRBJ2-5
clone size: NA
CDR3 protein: CSVAEWLETQYF
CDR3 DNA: TGCAGCGTTGCGGAGTGGCTAGAGACCCAGTACTTC

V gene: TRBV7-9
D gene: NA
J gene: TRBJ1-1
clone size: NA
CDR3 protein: CASSLGRGNTEAFF
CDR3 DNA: TGTGCCAGCAGCTTAGGAAGGGGAAACACTGAAGCTTTCTTT

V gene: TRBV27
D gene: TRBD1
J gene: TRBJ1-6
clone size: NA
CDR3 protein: CASSLEAPTGRAYNSPLHF
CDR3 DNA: TGTGCCAGCAGTTTAGAAGCCCCGACAGGGAGGGCCTATAATTCACCCCTCCACTTT

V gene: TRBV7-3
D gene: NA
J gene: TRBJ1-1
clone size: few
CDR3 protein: CASSLEGGMNTEAFF
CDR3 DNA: TGTGCCAGCAGCTTAGAGGGGGGCATGAACACTGAAGCTTTCTTT

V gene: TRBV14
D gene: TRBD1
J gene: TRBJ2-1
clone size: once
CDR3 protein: CASSQVEGTGLSYNEQFF
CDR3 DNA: TGTGCCAGCAGCCAAGTAGAAGGGACAGGGCTATCCTACAATGAGCAGTTCTTC

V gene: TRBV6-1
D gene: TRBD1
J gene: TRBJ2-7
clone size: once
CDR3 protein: CASISGQDLYEQYF
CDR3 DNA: TGTGCCAGCATCTCGGGACAGGACCTCTACGAGCAGTACTTC

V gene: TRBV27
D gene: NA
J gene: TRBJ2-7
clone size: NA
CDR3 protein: CASSSFYEQYF
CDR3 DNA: TGTGCCAGCAGTTCTTTCTACGAGCAGTACTTC

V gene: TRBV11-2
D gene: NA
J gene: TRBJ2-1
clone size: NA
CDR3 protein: CASSLGSGTYNEQFF
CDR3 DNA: TGTGCCAGCAGCTTAGGTTCAGGGACCTACAATGAGCAGTTCTTC

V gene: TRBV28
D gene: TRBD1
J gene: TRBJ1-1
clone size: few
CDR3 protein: CASSPTGRNTEAFF
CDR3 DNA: TGTGCCAGCAGTCCGACAGGGAGGAACACTGAAGCTTTCTTT

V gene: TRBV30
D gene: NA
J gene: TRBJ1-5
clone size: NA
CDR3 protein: CAWSGGGAGQPQHF
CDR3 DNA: TGTGCCTGGAGTGGGGGAGGGGCAGGTCAGCCCCAGCATTTT

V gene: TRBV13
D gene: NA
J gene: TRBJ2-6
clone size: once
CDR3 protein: CASSSSGANVLTF
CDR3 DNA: TGTGCCAGCAGCTCCTCTGGGGCCAACGTCCTGACTTTC

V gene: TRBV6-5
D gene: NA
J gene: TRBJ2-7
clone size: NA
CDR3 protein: CASSYAITSYEQYF
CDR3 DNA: TGTGCCAGCAGTTACGCAATCACATCCTACGAGCAGTACTTC

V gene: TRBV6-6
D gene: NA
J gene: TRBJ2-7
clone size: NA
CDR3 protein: CASDGEGVGPREQYF
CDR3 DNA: TGTGCCAGCGATGGTGAGGGAGTTGGGCCTCGGGAGCAGTACTTC

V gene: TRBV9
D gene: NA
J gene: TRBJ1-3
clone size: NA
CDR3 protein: CASSVDGRAYTIYF
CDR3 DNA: TGTGCCAGCAGCGTAGATGGCAGGGCTTACACCATATATTTT

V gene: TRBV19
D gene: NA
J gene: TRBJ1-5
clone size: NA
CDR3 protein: CASSRSNGHNNQPQHF
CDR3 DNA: TGTGCCAGTAGTAGGTCCAATGGACACAACAATCAGCCCCAGCATTTT

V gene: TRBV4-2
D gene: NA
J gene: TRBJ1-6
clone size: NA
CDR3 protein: CASSQDSLIGSRNSPLHF
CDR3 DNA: TGTGCCAGCAGCCAAGATAGTCTGATTGGGTCTCGGAATTCACCCCTCCACTTT

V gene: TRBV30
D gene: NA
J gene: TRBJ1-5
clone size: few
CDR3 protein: CAWSLDRGLQPQHF
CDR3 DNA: TGTGCCTGGTCCCTCGATAGAGGGTTGCAGCCCCAGCATTTT

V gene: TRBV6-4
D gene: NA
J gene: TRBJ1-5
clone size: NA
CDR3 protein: CASSVEENQPQHF
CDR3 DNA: TGTGCCAGCAGTGTGGAGGAAAATCAGCCCCAGCATTTT

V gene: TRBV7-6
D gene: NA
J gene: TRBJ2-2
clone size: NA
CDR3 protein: CASSRDSGFKNTGELFF
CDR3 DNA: TGTGCCAGCAGCCGGGATTCAGGCTTCAAGAACACCGGGGAGCTGTTTTTT

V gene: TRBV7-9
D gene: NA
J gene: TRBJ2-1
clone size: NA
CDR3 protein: CASSAVWLASHNEQFF
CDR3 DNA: TGTGCCAGCAGCGCCGTATGGCTAGCTAGCCACAATGAGCAGTTCTTC

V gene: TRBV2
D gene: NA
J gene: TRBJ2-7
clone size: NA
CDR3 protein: CASNKDRNANYEQYF
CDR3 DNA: TGTGCCAGCAATAAGGACAGAAATGCCAACTACGAGCAGTACTTC

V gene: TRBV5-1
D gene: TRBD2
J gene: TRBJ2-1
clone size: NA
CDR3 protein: CASSPGTSGGGYNEQFF
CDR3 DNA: TGCGCCAGCAGCCCCGGGACTAGCGGGGGGGGCTACAATGAGCAGTTCTTC

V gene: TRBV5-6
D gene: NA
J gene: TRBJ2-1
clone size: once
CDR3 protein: CASSTGGVINEQFF
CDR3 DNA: TGTGCCAGCAGTACAGGGGGGGTTATCAATGAGCAGTTCTTC

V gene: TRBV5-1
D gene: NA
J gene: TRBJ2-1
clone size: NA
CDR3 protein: CASSALGAPEQFF
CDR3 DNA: TGCGCCAGCAGCGCCCTTGGGGCTCCTGAGCAGTTCTTC

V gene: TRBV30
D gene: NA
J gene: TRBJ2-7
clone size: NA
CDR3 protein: CAWSPGLAHQYF
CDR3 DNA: TGTGCCTGGAGTCCGGGATTGGCGCACCAGTACTTC

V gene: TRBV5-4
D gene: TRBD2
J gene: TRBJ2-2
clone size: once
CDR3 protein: CASSLPAGAAGELFF
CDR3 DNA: TGTGCCAGCAGCTTGCCTGCGGGAGCGGCCGGGGAGCTGTTTTTT